This T cell receptor beta chain was captured in a study of shared clonotypes between healthy human individuals. Profiled with immunoSEQ multiplex PCR; TCRdb holds only in-frame clones, not every one. The sample consists of hundreds of thousands of clones, approximately 95% of them appearing once. Of note for this clone: Its target is not known.

CD8 cells regarded as naive lacked CD45RO, were positively chosen for CCR7, and omitted terminally differentiated effector memory CD45RA+ cells. Those who donated, Caucasian adults without exception, all lived in Nashville, Tennessee. Overall study results and limits: It was observed that 4% to 6% of naive CD4 clonotypes were shared across a few donors. The authors sampled blood alone, and tissue repertoires likely differ. Generation of non-shared clonotypes was less probable than generation of clonotypes shared by all four donors.

V gave up 5 bases and J gave up 10 bases, with 15 bases separating them. This CDR3 has 13 residues. Germline V gene lookup returns CDR1 WNHNN and CDR2 SYGVQD (reference sequence). The TCR was taken from a woman between 25 and 40 years old in good health. The chain is built from TRBV10-1 and TRBJ2-1; D possibly corresponds to TRBD2 (6 bases). Source material: naive CD8+ T cells sorted from blood. In DNA form, the CDR3 reads TGCGCCAGCAGTCGGGGTGGCGGGGCCGAGCAGTTCTTC. Amino acids: CASSRGGGAEQFF.